This T cell receptor (beta chain) came from a study of T cells in women clearing cervical HPV infection. Worth noting for this clone: The read is 3 residues too short to cover the CDR3 end, so that end is filled in from the germline J gene.

Germline trimming cut 4 bases from V and 6 bases from J; bases unmatched to any gene: 5. The CDR3 is made up of 13 amino acids. The V gene's germline CDR1 is DFQATT and CDR2 SNEGSKA (reference sequence). Libraries were prepared by immunoSEQ multiplex PCR; TCRdb keeps only in-frame clonotypes and omits some of them. In total, the table holds roughly 20,000 clones. Input material: blood buffy coat. The chain has TRBV20-1 and TRBJ2-1, with 8 bases fitting TRBD2. The clonotype was recovered from a woman aged 18 to 75 with a cervical HPV16 infection that either progressed to CIN3+ or cleared (not recorded which). The CDR3 is CSATGTSGNEQFF. The part of the CDR3 DNA that was read is TGCAGTGCTACCGGGACTAGTGGCAATGAG.